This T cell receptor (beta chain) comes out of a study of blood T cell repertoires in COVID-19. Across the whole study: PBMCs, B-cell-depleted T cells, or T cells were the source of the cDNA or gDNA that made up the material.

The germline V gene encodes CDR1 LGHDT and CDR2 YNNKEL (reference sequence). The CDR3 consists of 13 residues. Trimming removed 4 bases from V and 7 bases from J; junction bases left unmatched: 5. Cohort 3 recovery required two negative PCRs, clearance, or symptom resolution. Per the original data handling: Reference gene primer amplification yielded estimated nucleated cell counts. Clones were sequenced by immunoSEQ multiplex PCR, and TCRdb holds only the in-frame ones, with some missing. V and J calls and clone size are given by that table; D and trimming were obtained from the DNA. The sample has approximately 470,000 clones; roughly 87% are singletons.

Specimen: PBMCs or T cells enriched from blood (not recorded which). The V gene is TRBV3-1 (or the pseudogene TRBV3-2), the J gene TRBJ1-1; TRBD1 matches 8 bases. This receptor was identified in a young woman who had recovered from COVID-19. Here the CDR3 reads CASSPPGQDEAFF. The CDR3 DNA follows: TGTGCCAGCAGCCCACCGGGACAGGATGAAGCTTTCTTT.